This entry is about one T cell receptor beta chain. Its antigen is currently unknown. This entry comes from a study of cytomegalovirus exposure and HLA in healthy donors. Study as a whole: In a later analysis, the roughly 120 validation repertoires were reported to have used the same platform as the roughly 600 first-cohort repertoires.

Profiling relied on immunoSEQ multiplex PCR, and the TCRdb table lists in-frame clones only, not all of them. The sample has 200,000 to 300,000 clones, approximately 83% seen once. Regarding the study as a whole: The study listed 164 cytomegalovirus-associated TCR beta chains. A later analysis found first-cohort TCR clusters tended to co-occur in the roughly 120 validation repertoires.

Sequences were obtained from PBMCs. This clonotype was obtained from a woman aged 25 to 39 in good health and CMV-seropositive.

The CDR3 loop is CASSPYGPTSGLGDEQFF. The CDR3 coding sequence is TGCGCCAGCAGCCCCTACGGCCCTACTAGCGGCCTAGGGGATGAGCAGTTCTTC. V is TRBV5-1 and J is TRBJ2-1; 8 bases agree with TRBD2. CDR1 is SGHRS and CDR2 is YFSETQ in the germline V gene. The CDR3 spans 18 residues. J was trimmed by 8 bases and V by 4 bases; bases with no gene match: 20.